These 29 T cell receptor beta chains came from one sample sequenced in a study of blood T cell repertoires in COVID-19. TCRdb keeps only in-frame clones here, not all; method: immunoSEQ multiplex PCR. The data contain over 200,000 clones, about 83% of them singletons. The sample comprised peripheral blood. The receptors originated from a woman aged 30 to 39 with COVID-19, enrolled during active disease.

This chain links TRBV27 with TRBJ1-5; D gene unclear. This CDR3 is built from 16 residues. Germline loops: CDR1 MNHEY, CDR2 SMNVEV (reference sequence). Trimming took off 8 bases at V and 1 base at J, with 18 bases between the two ends. The CDR3, as DNA: TGTGCCAGCCAGCGACGGGGATCGGGAAGCAATCAGCCCCAGCATTTT. Translated, it gives CASQRRGSGSNQPQHF.

The chain carries TRBV11-1 and TRBJ2-5; the D gene is possibly TRBD2 (5 bases). Between the trimmed V and J ends, which lost 2 bases and 3 bases, there was a span of 10 bases. Germline V gene sequence: CDR1 SGHAT, CDR2 FQDESV (reference sequence). The CDR3 loop spans 14 amino acids. The CDR3 DNA reads as TGTGCCAGCAGCTTATCCGGGGATAAAGAGACCCAGTACTTC. This translates into CASSLSGDKETQYF. The full variable domain, its missing parts supplied by reference TRBV11-1 and TRBJ2-5, is EAEVAQSPRYKITEKSQAVAFWCDPISGHATLYWYRQILGQGPELLVQFQDESVVDDSQLPKDRFSAERLKGVDSTLKIQPAELGDSAMYLCASSLSGDKETQYFGPGTRLLVL.

The V call is TRBV11-2, the J call TRBJ2-1, with 8 bases lining up with TRBD2. V lost 5 bases, J lost 0 bases, and 9 bases stayed unmatched. This CDR3 contains 17 residues. The germline gives CDR1 SGHAT, CDR2 FQNNGV. CDR3 region: CASSLETGTSSYNEQFF. The CDR3, as DNA: TGTGCCAGCAGCCTCGAAACCGGGACTAGCTCCTACAATGAGCAGTTCTTC.

V and J are TRBV6-2 or TRBV6-3 and TRBJ2-5, with a weak D call TRBD1 (5 bases). The CDR3 is 15 amino acids. The germline CDR1 and CDR2 sequences are MNHEY and SVGEGT. V lost 6 bases and J lost 3, with 17 bases in between. CDR3 sequence reads: CASSPTTGLKETQYF. In DNA, the CDR3 is TGTGCCAGCAGCCCCACAACAGGCCTCAAAGAGACCCAGTACTTC.

The chain carries TRBV5-4 and TRBJ2-3, with unresolved D. This CDR3 has 15 residues. Trimming took off 4 bases at V and 2 bases at J, with 14 bases between the two ends. The V gene's germline CDR1 is SGHNT and CDR2 YYREEE (reference sequence). The CDR3 spells CASSESGFYTDTQYF. The CDR3 region has the DNA TGTGCCAGCAGCGAGTCTGGTTTCTACACAGATACGCAGTATTTT.

The rearrangement uses TRBV10-3 and TRBJ2-4; D is undetermined. There are 11 residues in the CDR3. Trimming took 6 bases from V and 8 from J, leaving 8 bases between them. Germline CDR1 and CDR2: ENHRY and SYGVKD. This chain's CDR3 is CAISLGDIQYF. For the CDR3, the DNA is TGTGCCATCAGCCTAGGAGACATTCAGTACTTC.

The V and J genes are TRBV9 and TRBJ2-3, with 10 bases fitting TRBD2. With 4 bases clipped from V and 5 bases from J, the junction kept 13 bases outside the gene matches. The germline V gene has CDR1 SGDLS and CDR2 YYNGEE. This CDR3 is built from 17 residues. CDR3 nucleotides: TGTGCCAGCAGCCCCCCATTAGCGGGGGGACGGGGAGATACGCAGTATTTT. Its protein product is CASSPPLAGGRGDTQYF.

The genes are TRBV5-1 and TRBJ2-7, with 11 positions matching TRBD2. Germline V gene sequence: CDR1 SGHRS, CDR2 YFSETQ. V lost 6 bases, J lost 3 bases, and 8 bases stayed unmatched. This CDR3 contains 15 residues. The CDR3 protein is CASTPLAGGDYEQYF. DNA of the CDR3: TGCGCCAGCACCCCCTTAGCGGGAGGGGACTACGAGCAGTACTTC.

This chain joins TRBV7-2 and TRBJ2-3; 8 nucleotides line up with TRBD1. The CDR3 has 15 amino acids. Germline CDR1 SGHTA, CDR2 FQGNSA. The V and J ends lost 4 bases and 2 bases, in that order; junction bases with no gene match: 5. CDR3 sequence reads: CASSSYRGVTDTQYF. The CDR3 bases are TGTGCCAGCAGCTCGTACAGGGGGGTCACAGATACGCAGTATTTT.

The chain combines TRBV3-1 (or the pseudogene TRBV3-2) with TRBJ2-1; D gene uncertain. CDR1 and CDR2 (germline): LGHDT, YNNKEL (reference sequence). CDR3 length: 15 residues. V was clipped by 4 bases and J by 5 bases, with 15 bases between them. CDR3 nucleotide sequence: TGTGCCAGCAGCCGAGAAGTGGCCGAAGACAATGAGCAGTTCTTC. Translation: CASSREVAEDNEQFF.

The rearrangement uses TRBV11-2 and TRBJ2-1; a weak D match, TRBD1 (6 bases). The CDR3 contains 16 residues. V was pared by 0 bases and J by 6 bases, with 15 bases between. CDR1 and CDR2 from the germline V gene are SGHAT and FQNNGV. The CDR3 bases are TGTGCCAGCAGCTTAGATCTTGGCAGGGGAATCAATGAGCAGTTCTTC. Translating gives CASSLDLGRGINEQFF.

The chain uses TRBV19 and TRBJ2-6; 7 nucleotides match TRBD1. Trimming removed 4 bases from V and 1 base from J; junction bases left unmatched: 4. The CDR3 sequence is 16 residues long. Looked up from germline, CDR1 is LNHDA and CDR2 is SQIVND (reference sequence). CDR3 sequence: CASSTQTGSGANVLTF. The CDR3 DNA is TGTGCCAGTAGTACCCAGACAGGGTCTGGGGCCAACGTCCTGACTTTC.

The chain has TRBV19 and TRBJ1-2, with TRBD1 matching over 11 bases. The CDR3 extends over 14 amino acids. The junction had 4 bases not matched to a gene; V was cut back by 3 bases and J by 7 bases. Germline V gene sequence: CDR1 LNHDA, CDR2 SQIVND (reference sequence). The chain's CDR3 is CASSIRTGGVGYTF. The CDR3 DNA is TGTGCCAGTAGTATTAGGACAGGGGGCGTTGGCTACACCTTC.

The genes are TRBV4-3 and TRBJ2-5; D uncertain. This CDR3 has 14 amino acids. Germline V gene data show CDR1 as LGHNA and CDR2 as YSLEER. V lost 0 bases to trimming and J lost 2 bases, with 7 bases between them. CDR3 bases: TGCGCCAGCAGCCAAGAAGCGAGGCAAGAGACCCAGTACTTC. Amino acid sequence: CASSQEARQETQYF.

V is TRBV6-2 or TRBV6-3 and J is TRBJ1-5; D may be TRBD1 (5 bases). Germline V gene data show CDR1 as MNHEY and CDR2 as SVGEGT. V gave up 2 bases and J gave up 4 bases, with 15 bases separating them. The CDR3 is made up of 16 amino acids. The CDR3 region is CASSYADRASNQPQHF. The CDR3 DNA sequence: TGTGCCAGCAGTTACGCCGACAGAGCCTCAAATCAGCCCCAGCATTTT.

The chain couples TRBV9 to TRBJ2-3; D is possibly TRBD2 (5 bases). Germline CDR1 SGDLS, CDR2 YYNGEE. The ends were cut back, 3 bases at V and 5 bases at J, with 16 bases in the middle. The CDR3 totals 15 residues. The CDR3: CASSAGLSLGDTQYF. CDR3 nucleotide sequence: TGTGCCAGCAGCGCCGGACTGTCCCTGGGAGATACGCAGTATTTT.

The count of this clone is one. The genes are TRBV2 and TRBJ2-7; TRBD1 matches at 8 bases. Trimming removed 4 bases from V and 2 bases from J; junction bases left unmatched: 7. The CDR3 is 15 residues long. Germline CDR1 reads SNHLY; CDR2 reads FYNNEI. The CDR3, as DNA: TGTGCCAGCAGTGGAAAACAGGGGGATCCCTACGAGCAGTACTTC. The encoded protein is CASSGKQGDPYEQYF.

This clone occurred many times. The chain joins TRBV19 to TRBJ2-2; TRBD2 matches 8 bases. This CDR3 is built from 14 residues. V lost 5 bases, J lost 3 bases, and 2 bases stayed unmatched. Germline CDR1 and CDR2: LNHDA and SQIVND (reference sequence). CDR3 amino acids: CASSDGGDTGELFF. CDR3 bases: TGTGCCAGTAGTGACGGGGGGGACACCGGGGAGCTGTTTTTT.

The V gene is TRBV7-9, the J gene TRBJ2-7; D not resolved. Between the trimmed V and J ends, which lost 2 bases and 5 bases, there was a span of 10 bases. Germline V gene lookup returns CDR1 SEHNR and CDR2 FQNEAQ (reference sequence). The CDR3 has 13 amino acids. The CDR3 sequence is CASSLQLGHEQYF. CDR3 DNA sequence: TGTGCCAGCAGCTTACAATTGGGCCACGAGCAGTACTTC.

V and J are TRBV6-5 and TRBJ2-5, with a tentative D call TRBD2 (5 bases). Germline V gene sequence: CDR1 MNHEY, CDR2 SVGAGI. V shed 8 bases and J shed 2 bases, with 12 bases lying between them. This CDR3 is built from 13 residues. The CDR3 DNA sequence: TGTGCCAGCCAGACGGGGTTACAAGAGACCCAGTACTTC. Translated: CASQTGLQETQYF.

The V gene is TRBV29-1, the J gene TRBJ2-1, with D possibly TRBD2 on 6 matching bases. The V and J ends lost 1 base and 6 bases respectively, with 16 bases between them. Germline V gene sequence: CDR1 SQVTM, CDR2 ANQGSEA. The CDR3 totals 15 residues. The CDR3 loop reads CSVEGVRGRPNEQFF. DNA of the CDR3: TGCAGCGTTGAAGGGGTACGGGGGAGGCCCAATGAGCAGTTCTTC.

This clone came up many times. J is TRBJ1-1 and V is TRBV7-6; TRBD1 agrees at 8 bases. V lost 5 bases to trimming and J lost 2 bases; unmatched junction nucleotides: 10. Germline V lookup: CDR1 SGHVS, CDR2 FNYEAQ. This CDR3 has 16 amino acids. The CDR3 sequence: CASSPGQGLSNTEAFF. In nucleotides, the CDR3 is TGTGCCAGCAGCCCTGGACAGGGTCTTTCAAACACTGAAGCTTTCTTT.

This chain uses TRBV7-3 with TRBJ2-3; 8 bases map to TRBD1. In germline, CDR1 is SGHTA, CDR2 FQGTGA. There are 14 residues in the CDR3. V was clipped by 5 bases and J by 4 bases; unmatched bases: 5. In DNA, the CDR3 is TGTGCCAGCAGCCCGGGACAGGAAGCAGATACGCAGTATTTT. Encoded protein: CASSPGQEADTQYF.

This clone was observed a single time. The chain is built from TRBV2 and TRBJ1-4; 12 bases map to TRBD1. The germline CDR1 and CDR2 sequences are SNHLY and FYNNEI. The length of the CDR3 is 14 residues. With V trimmed by 6 bases and J by 8 bases, 4 bases remained unmatched. Written as DNA, the CDR3 is TGTGCCAGCAGAGGGGACAGGGGGCAAGAAAAACTGTTTTTT. This translates into CASRGDRGQEKLFF. The full variable domain, with the rest looked up from reference TRBV2 and TRBJ1-4, is EPEVTQTPSHQVTQMGQEVILRCVPISNHLYFYWYRQILGQKVEFLVSFYNNEISEKSEIFDDQFSVERPDGSNFTLKIRSTKLEDSAMYFCASRGDRGQEKLFFGSGTQLSVL.

The V and J genes are TRBV3-1 (or the pseudogene TRBV3-2) and TRBJ2-7; 7 bases match TRBD1. Germline lookup yields CDR1 LGHDT and CDR2 YNNKEL (reference sequence). This CDR3 spans 16 amino acids. V lost 4 bases and J lost 1; bases outside the gene matches: 10. CDR3 DNA: TGTGCCAGCAGCCTTCATCGTGGGACAGCTTCCTACGAGCAGTACTTC. Translated: CASSLHRGTASYEQYF.

The chain links TRBV7-9 to TRBJ1-4; D is perhaps TRBD1 (5 bases). The CDR3 is 14 residues long. Germline CDR1 is SEHNR and CDR2 is FQNEAQ (reference sequence). V lost 5 bases and J 5 bases, leaving 12 bases between the germline ends. The CDR3 sequence is CASSPGGGNEKLFF. The CDR3 DNA is TGTGCCAGCAGCCCAGGCGGGGGGAATGAAAAACTGTTTTTT. The full variable domain, rest sourced from reference TRBV7-9 and TRBJ1-4, is DTGVSQNPRHKITKRGQNVTFRCDPISEHNRLYWYRQTLGQGPEFLTYFQNEAQLEKSRLLSDRFSAERPKGSFSTLEIQRTEQGDSAMYLCASSPGGGNEKLFFGSGTQLSVL.

DNA of the CDR3: TGTGCCAGCAGCGGCGGACAGGGGGCTAGTCAGCCCCAGCATTTT. Amino acids: CASSGGQGASQPQHF. This chain links TRBV9 with TRBJ1-5, with TRBD1 identical over 11 bases. The junction had 5 bases not matched to a gene; V was cut back by 3 bases and J by 6 bases. The CDR3 length is 15 residues. The germline V gene encodes CDR1 SGDLS and CDR2 YYNGEE. The full variable domain, completed using reference TRBV9 and TRBJ1-5, is DSGVTQTPKHLITATGQRVTLRCSPRSGDLSVYWYQQSLDQGLQFLIQYYNGEERAKGNILERFSAQQFPDLHSELNLSSLELGDSALYFCASSGGQGASQPQHFGDGTRLSIL.

The V call is TRBV28, the J call TRBJ2-2; 7 bases align to TRBD1. Germline V gene lookup returns CDR1 MDHEN and CDR2 SYDVKM. The V segment lost 1 base and the J segment 3 bases; nucleotides outside the gene matches: 2. The length of the CDR3 is 15 residues. The CDR3 DNA is TGTGCCAGCAGTTTATCGCAGGGGGACACCGGGGAGCTGTTTTTT. Translating it yields CASSLSQGDTGELFF.

The rearrangement links TRBV19 to TRBJ1-5; no definite D call. The CDR3 runs to 13 residues. Looked up from germline, CDR1 is LNHDA and CDR2 is SQIVND (reference sequence). V lost 5 bases, J lost 1 base, and 6 bases lay in between. CDR3 region: CASSPVSNQPQHF. CDR3 coding DNA: TGTGCCAGTAGTCCAGTCAGCAATCAGCCCCAGCATTTT.